These 18 T cell receptor beta chains were all obtained from the same sample, sequenced in a study of T cell changes during pregnancy in multiple sclerosis. Sequenced by immunoSEQ multiplex PCR; TCRdb stores in-frame clones only, minus some. The sample includes 35,000 to 50,000 clones, about 90% of them seen just once. The sample was CD4+ T cells from peripheral blood mononuclear cells, taken after pregnancy. The receptors were gathered from a female donor in good health, enrolled as a control in a pregnancy study.

V gene TRBV11-2 combines with J gene TRBJ1-1, with 8 bases identical to TRBD1. The CDR3 extends over 14 amino acids. Germline V gene data show CDR1 as SGHAT and CDR2 as FQNNGV. Losses at the gene ends were 4 bases for V and 5 bases for J; bases not matched to a gene: 6. CDR3 loop: CASSSIHRGTEAFF. The CDR3 DNA reads TGTGCCAGCAGCTCAATTCACAGGGGGACTGAAGCTTTCTTT.

The V call is TRBV4-1, the J call TRBJ1-1; 7 nucleotides agree with TRBD1. J lost 1 base, V lost 2 bases, and 10 bases had no gene match. Germline V gene data show CDR1 as MGHRA and CDR2 as YSYEKL. This CDR3 comprises 17 residues. The CDR3 region is CASSQKGAVWGNTEAFF. The CDR3 nucleotides are TGCGCCAGCAGCCAAAAGGGGGCGGTTTGGGGGAACACTGAAGCTTTCTTT.

This chain links TRBV5-5 with TRBJ2-2, with 11 bases lining up with TRBD2. With 0 bases clipped from V and 4 bases from J, the junction kept 5 bases outside the gene matches. The CDR3 length is 17 residues. Germline-derived CDR1 and CDR2 are SGHKS and YYEKEE (reference sequence). CDR3 region: CASSLVLAGAGTGELFF. The CDR3 DNA sequence: TGTGCCAGCAGCTTGGTACTAGCGGGGGCCGGCACCGGGGAGCTGTTTTTT.

The chain uses TRBV7-9 and TRBJ2-5; TRBD1 is a possible D gene (6 bases). V was shortened by 5 bases and J by 1 base, with 14 bases between the two germline ends. Germline V gene lookup returns CDR1 SEHNR and CDR2 FQNEAQ (reference sequence). The CDR3 consists of 15 residues. CDR3 bases: TGTGCCAGCAGCCCCCGGCAGGGGCCCCAAGAGACCCAGTACTTC. Translation: CASSPRQGPQETQYF. The full variable domain, completed using reference TRBV7-9 and TRBJ2-5, is DTGVSQNPRHKITKRGQNVTFRCDPISEHNRLYWYRQTLGQGPEFLTYFQNEAQLEKSRLLSDRFSAERPKGSFSTLEIQRTEQGDSAMYLCASSPRQGPQETQYFGPGTRLLVL.

The CDR3 nucleotides read TGTGCCAGCAGCTCGACTAGCCCCCCAGATACGCAGTATTTT. Amino acids: CASSSTSPPDTQYF. This chain joins TRBV11-2 and TRBJ2-3; 7 bases map to TRBD2. The CDR3 runs to 14 residues. Germline assignment: CDR1 SGHAT and CDR2 FQNNGV. Trimming removed 4 bases from V and 4 bases from J; junction bases left unmatched: 5.

The V and J genes are TRBV7-2 and TRBJ2-3, with TRBD1 as a possible D gene (6 bases). The CDR3 runs to 14 residues. Trimming took 3 bases from V and 4 from J, leaving 11 bases between them. CDR1 SGHTA and CDR2 FQGNSA come from the germline V gene. CDR3: CASSFVGAPDTQYF. The CDR3 DNA follows: TGTGCCAGCAGCTTTGTGGGGGCCCCAGATACGCAGTATTTT. Filled out from reference TRBV7-2 and TRBJ2-3, the complete variable domain reads GAGVSQSPSNKVTEKGKDVELRCDPISGHTALYWYRQSLGQGLEFLIYFQGNSAPDKSGLPSDRFSAERTGGSVSTLTIQRTQQEDSAVYLCASSFVGAPDTQYFGPGTRLTVL.

This chain links TRBV19 with TRBJ1-2, with 8 nucleotides matching TRBD1. Unmatched junction bases numbered 4, after V lost 5 bases and J lost 8 bases. The CDR3 runs 12 residues. Germline CDR1 reads LNHDA; CDR2 reads SQIVND (reference sequence). Here the CDR3 reads CASSATGAGYTF. DNA of the CDR3: TGTGCCAGTAGTGCGACAGGGGCCGGCTACACCTTC.

The genes are TRBV29-1 and TRBJ1-1; TRBD1 aligns across 10 bases. The CDR3 loop spans 20 amino acids. Germline trimming cut 1 base from V and 5 bases from J; bases unmatched to any gene: 22. Germline assignment: CDR1 SQVTM and CDR2 ANQGSEA. CDR3 nucleotide sequence: TGCAGCGTTGAAGGGCTCAGGATTTTGGGACAGGGGAAGGGGCGGACTGAAGCTTTCTTT. Translated, it gives CSVEGLRILGQGKGRTEAFF.

Only one count was recorded for this clone. This chain connects TRBV6-6 to TRBJ1-5; 7 bases line up with TRBD1. CDR1 MNHNY and CDR2 SVGAGI come from the germline V gene (reference sequence). V lost 8 bases to trimming and J lost 3 bases; unmatched junction nucleotides: 10. The CDR3 consists of 15 residues. In nucleotides, the CDR3 is TGTGCCAGCGCCTCACAGGGGACCCTCAATCAGCCCCAGCATTTT. The encoded protein is CASASQGTLNQPQHF.

V and J are TRBV2 and TRBJ2-7, with 13 bases matching TRBD2. The length of the CDR3 is 15 residues. Germline values: CDR1 SNHLY, CDR2 FYNNEI. V lost 6 bases and J lost 5; bases outside the gene matches: 7. Written as DNA, the CDR3 is TGTGCCAGCAGACAACCCGGGACTAGCGGGAACGAGCAGTACTTC. It codes for CASRQPGTSGNEQYF. The full variable domain, with the rest looked up from reference TRBV2 and TRBJ2-7, is EPEVTQTPSHQVTQMGQEVILRCVPISNHLYFYWYRQILGQKVEFLVSFYNNEISEKSEIFDDQFSVERPDGSNFTLKIRSTKLEDSAMYFCASRQPGTSGNEQYFGPGTRLTVT.

The V gene is TRBV19, the J gene TRBJ2-3; 7 bases match TRBD2. Trimming at V came to 3 bases and at J to 5 bases, leaving 2 bases not matched to a gene. There are 13 residues in the CDR3. Per the germline V gene, CDR1 is LNHDA and CDR2 is SQIVND (reference sequence). CDR3 coding DNA: TGTGCCAGTAGTATTACGGGAGGAGATACGCAGTATTTT. Residues: CASSITGGDTQYF.

The rearrangement uses TRBV6-5 and TRBJ2-7; 9 positions agree with TRBD1. The CDR3 is 15 residues long. V lost 5 bases and J lost 2; bases outside the gene matches: 7. Germline V gene data show CDR1 as MNHEY and CDR2 as SVGAGI. The DNA for the CDR3 is TGTGCCAGCAGTCGGCGGGGACAGGGAACCTACGAGCAGTACTTC. Protein product: CASSRRGQGTYEQYF.

The rearrangement uses TRBV2 and TRBJ2-7; 7 positions agree with TRBD1. Per germline, CDR1 SNHLY and CDR2 FYNNEI. Germline trimming cut 4 bases from V and 6 bases from J; bases unmatched to any gene: 3. The CDR3 runs to 12 residues. In DNA form, the CDR3 reads TGTGCCAGCAGTGCATACAGGGGCGAGCAGTACTTC. As protein: CASSAYRGEQYF.

The rearrangement uses TRBV7-2 and TRBJ2-6, with 8 bases lining up with TRBD1. The CDR3 has 17 residues. Germline lookup yields CDR1 SGHTA and CDR2 FQGNSA. The J segment lost 0 bases and the V segment lost 5 bases, leaving 6 bases of the junction unmatched. CDR3 residues: CASSPGTGLSGANVLTF. In DNA form, the CDR3 reads TGTGCCAGCAGCCCAGGGACAGGCCTCTCTGGGGCCAACGTCCTGACTTTC.

The count of this clone is one. This sequence joins TRBV10-3 and TRBJ2-3, with TRBD2 identical over 7 bases. Per germline, CDR1 ENHRY and CDR2 SYGVKD. The CDR3 extends over 13 amino acids. Trimming removed 6 bases from V and 2 bases from J; junction bases left unmatched: 2. For the CDR3, the DNA is TGTGCCATCAGGGCGGGAGTCACAGATACGCAGTATTTT. Amino acids: CAIRAGVTDTQYF.

The genes are TRBV19 and TRBJ1-1, with D unresolved. This CDR3 is built from 12 residues. Per germline, CDR1 LNHDA and CDR2 SQIVND (reference sequence). Trimming removed 7 bases from V and 0 bases from J, with 6 bases in between. CDR3 sequence (DNA): TGTGCCAGTAATTTCTTGAACACTGAAGCTTTCTTT. It yields the protein CASNFLNTEAFF.

This clone was detected once. The genes are TRBV10-3 and TRBJ2-7, with a weak D call TRBD1 (5 bases). The CDR3 consists of 13 residues. CDR1 and CDR2 (germline): ENHRY, SYGVKD. Trimming took 6 bases from V and 4 from J, leaving 13 bases between them. The CDR3 region is CAIRKRQSYEQYF. DNA for the CDR3: TGTGCCATCAGGAAACGACAGTCATACGAGCAGTACTTC.

V is TRBV19 and J is TRBJ2-1; 14 nucleotides line up with TRBD2. After removal of 5 bases from V and 7 bases from J, the junction contained 16 bases not matched to a gene. Germline lookup yields CDR1 LNHDA and CDR2 SQIVND (reference sequence). This CDR3 region has 19 residues. CDR3 in DNA: TGTGCCAGTAGTTTGGAGACTAGCGGGAGGGCCCCGTCGAGAAATGAGCAGTTCTTC. It encodes CASSLETSGRAPSRNEQFF. Full variable domain (missing parts from reference TRBV19 and TRBJ2-1): DGGITQSPKYLFRKEGQNVTLSCEQNLNHDAMYWYRQDPGQGLRLIYYSQIVNDFQKGDIAEGYSVSREKKESFPLTVTSAQKNPTAFYLCASSLETSGRAPSRNEQFFGPGTRLTVL.